These 22 T cell receptor beta chains were sequenced from one sample in a study of blood T cell repertoires in COVID-19. Data came from immunoSEQ multiplex PCR; TCRdb stores just in-frame clones and leaves some out. The sample holds around 230,000 clones; 89% are singletons and the top ten take about 4%. Source material: PBMCs or T cells enriched from blood (not recorded which). The receptors originated from a woman in her 30s with acute COVID-19.

The rearrangement uses TRBV27 and TRBJ1-1; D is unresolved. The CDR3 is 13 amino acids. Looked up from germline, CDR1 is MNHEY and CDR2 is SMNVEV (reference sequence). Between the trimmed V and J ends, which lost 5 bases and 3 bases, there was a span of 10 bases. The CDR3 here is CASSLDWDTEAFF. CDR3 bases: TGTGCCAGCAGTCTCGACTGGGACACTGAAGCTTTCTTT.

The gene calls are TRBV4-1 and TRBJ1-5; 7 bases fit TRBD1. CDR3 length: 15 amino acids. CDR1 is MGHRA, CDR2 YSYEKL, per germline. V shed 3 bases and J 2 bases; nucleotides not matched to a gene: 4. The chain's CDR3 is CASSHRQGGNQPQHF. The CDR3 region has the DNA TGCGCCAGCAGCCATCGACAGGGAGGCAATCAGCCCCAGCATTTT.

This clone has a single count. The chain combines TRBV20-1 with TRBJ2-7, with D maybe TRBD1 (7 bases). The CDR3 contains 10 residues. CDR1 DFQATT and CDR2 SNEGSKA come from the germline V gene (reference sequence). V was trimmed by 5 bases and J by 7 bases, leaving 9 bases between them. CDR3 sequence reads: CSAPGGEQYF. In DNA form, the CDR3 reads TGCAGTGCTCCAGGGGGGGAGCAGTACTTC.

The genes are TRBV5-6 and TRBJ2-6; D not resolved. The CDR3 spans 15 residues. The V gene lost 4 bases and the J gene lost 5 bases, with 13 bases spanning the gap. CDR1 is SGHDT, CDR2 YYEEEE, per germline. The CDR3 protein is CASSRRGVRANVLTF. The DNA for the CDR3 is TGTGCCAGCAGCCGTCGAGGTGTCAGGGCCAACGTCCTGACTTTC. Drawing the rest from reference TRBV5-6 and TRBJ2-6, the complete variable domain is DAGVTQSPTHLIKTRGQQVTLRCSPKSGHDTVSWYQQALGQGPQFIFQYYEEEERQRGNFPDRFSGHQFPNYSSELNVNALLLGDSALYLCASSRRGVRANVLTFGAGSRLTVL.

The chain couples TRBV5-6 to TRBJ1-2, with 11 bases matching TRBD1. After removal of 3 bases from V and 2 bases from J, the junction contained 0 bases not matched to a gene. This CDR3 contains 14 residues. The germline CDR1 and CDR2 sequences are SGHDT and YYEEEE. The CDR3 is CASSWDRGNYGYTF. Written as DNA, the CDR3 is TGTGCCAGCAGCTGGGACAGGGGGAACTATGGCTACACCTTC.

This chain joins TRBV19 and TRBJ2-1; possibly TRBD1 for D (6 bases). V was trimmed by 5 bases and J by 0 bases, leaving 23 bases between them. Germline lookup yields CDR1 LNHDA and CDR2 SQIVND (reference sequence). CDR3 length equals 19 residues. DNA of the CDR3: TGTGCCAGTAGTGTTTTAAAGCAGGGGTATCAGGGCTCCTACAATGAGCAGTTCTTC. Protein: CASSVLKQGYQGSYNEQFF.

This clone is a singleton in its sample. The gene calls are TRBV9 and TRBJ2-3; 9 bases are a match to TRBD2. CDR3 length equals 15 residues. The V gene's germline CDR1 is SGDLS and CDR2 YYNGEE. V was clipped by 2 bases and J by 2 bases; unmatched bases: 3. The CDR3 DNA reads as TGTGCCAGCAGCGTTAGCGGGGGAACCACAGATACGCAGTATTTT. It encodes CASSVSGGTTDTQYF.

This sequence joins TRBV12-2 and TRBJ2-5; the table's D call, TRBD1, has no DNA check behind it. TRBV12-2 is a listed pseudogene. The CDR3 spans 14 residues. The CDR3 protein is CASRPTGAQETQYF. CDR3 in DNA: TGTGCAAGTCGCCCGACAGGGGCCCAAGAGACCCAGTACTTC.

The chain couples TRBV6-1 to TRBJ2-1, with 7 bases that match TRBD2. Losses at the gene ends were 1 base for V and 7 bases for J; bases not matched to a gene: 10. The CDR3 spans 16 residues. The V gene's germline CDR1 is MNHNS and CDR2 SASEGT. Written as DNA, the CDR3 is TGTGCCAGCAGTGAAGGGAAGGGACTACCATATAATGAGCAGTTCTTC. Protein: CASSEGKGLPYNEQFF.

The sample holds one count of this clone. V usage is TRBV7-3 and J usage is TRBJ2-1; 9 nucleotides match TRBD2. The CDR3 spans 15 residues. The germline gives CDR1 SGHTA, CDR2 FQGTGA. Trimming cost V 2 bases and J 8 bases; bases outside gene matches: 7. The CDR3 coding sequence is TGTGCCAGCAGCTTAGCGGGGGGGCCCTCCGATGAGCAGTTCTTC. This codes for CASSLAGGPSDEQFF.

This chain links TRBV27 with TRBJ2-1; TRBD2 is a possible D gene (5 bases). Germline lookup yields CDR1 MNHEY and CDR2 SMNVEV (reference sequence). Trimming cost V 2 bases and J 11 bases, with 22 bases left between them. The length of the CDR3 is 16 residues. The CDR3 region is CASSLMPSLLEEQQFF. The DNA of the CDR3 is TGTGCCAGCAGTTTAATGCCTAGCCTCCTTGAGGAGCAGCAGTTCTTC.

The chain uses TRBV5-4 and TRBJ2-3; 9 nucleotides agree with TRBD1. Per the germline V gene, CDR1 is SGHNT and CDR2 is YYREEE (reference sequence). CDR3 size: 15 residues. The V gene end was trimmed by 4 bases and the J gene end by 5 bases; junction bases not matched to a gene: 8. CDR3 sequence (DNA): TGTGCCAGCAGCCCCTCCGGGACAGGGCGAGATACGCAGTATTTT. Protein sequence: CASSPSGTGRDTQYF. The full variable domain, in which reference TRBV5-4 and TRBJ2-3 provide the parts outside the CDR3, is ETGVTQSPTHLIKTRGQQVTLRCSSQSGHNTVSWYQQALGQGPQFIFQYYREEENGRGNFPPRFSGLQFPNYSSELNVNALELDDSALYLCASSPSGTGRDTQYFGPGTRLTVL.

The gene calls are TRBV7-2 and TRBJ1-3; D might be TRBD1 (5 bases). The CDR3 spans 14 residues. The V end lost 2 bases, the J end lost 7 bases, and 12 bases lay between the germline ends. CDR1 SGHTA and CDR2 FQGNSA come from the germline V gene. CDR3 residues: CASSLRGEVNTIYF. CDR3 sequence (DNA): TGTGCCAGCAGCTTAAGAGGGGAGGTCAACACCATATATTTT.

With regard to this clone: Other DNA sequences in the sample encode the same CDR3. The chain is built from TRBV30 and TRBJ1-5; D is ambiguous. Trimming pared 5 bases from V and 0 bases from J, leaving 5 bases between. The germline V gene encodes CDR1 GTSNPN and CDR2 SVGIG (reference sequence). The CDR3 has 12 residues. DNA for the CDR3: TGTGCCTGGGGCTATAGCAATCAGCCCCAGCATTTT. Translated: CAWGYSNQPQHF.

The gene calls are TRBV18 and TRBJ1-1; the D is unclear. The V end was cut by 3 bases, the J end by 5 bases, with 13 bases between. The CDR3 sequence is 14 residues long. Per germline, CDR1 KGHSH and CDR2 LQKENI. The CDR3 coding sequence is TGTGCCAGCTCACCCACCTCGGGTGTAACTGAAGCTTTCTTT. It yields the protein CASSPTSGVTEAFF.

The rearrangement links TRBV7-9 to TRBJ2-1; D possibly corresponds to TRBD2 (5 bases). The germline V gene has CDR1 SEHNR and CDR2 FQNEAQ (reference sequence). Trimming cost V 5 bases and J 5 bases, with 19 bases left between them. The CDR3 length is 16 residues. The CDR3, as DNA: TGTGCCAGCAGCCCCACCCCGAGGGCGAAAAACAATGAGCAGTTCTTC. This encodes CASSPTPRAKNNEQFF.

V gene TRBV9 combines with J gene TRBJ1-2; 7 bases fit TRBD1. Per germline, CDR1 SGDLS and CDR2 YYNGEE. The CDR3 totals 14 residues. The V gene end was trimmed by 0 bases and the J gene end by 7 bases; junction bases not matched to a gene: 6. For the CDR3, the DNA is TGTGCCAGCAGCGTAGAGAGGACAGGACGTGGCTACACCTTC. As protein: CASSVERTGRGYTF.

A remark on this clone: The junction differs from germline at one of its ends, possibly a read error. Additional DNA sequences in this sample encode the identical CDR3. The chain combines TRBV6-2 or TRBV6-3 with TRBJ2-7; D call uncertain. CDR1 and CDR2 from the germline V gene are MNHEY and SVGEGT. CDR3 size: 11 residues. Here the CDR3 reads CASSHSYEQYF. Here the CDR3 DNA reads TGTGCCAGCAGTCACTCCTACGAGCAGTACTTC.

The chain couples TRBV2 to TRBJ2-2, with 11 bases identical to TRBD1. Germline V gives CDR1 SNHLY, CDR2 FYNNEI. The CDR3 runs to 15 residues. V gave up 5 bases and J gave up 5 bases; unmatched junction bases: 4. Written as DNA, the CDR3 is TGTGCCAGCAGTTGGGACAGGGGGACGACCGGGGAGCTGTTTTTT. Translation gives CASSWDRGTTGELFF.

The V call is TRBV9, the J call TRBJ2-7, with 8 nucleotides matching TRBD1. J lost 7 bases, V lost 3 bases, and 6 bases had no gene match. The CDR3 runs 13 residues. The V gene's germline CDR1 is SGDLS and CDR2 YYNGEE. CDR3 nucleotides: TGTGCCAGCAGCGGGCAGGGGGCGGGAGAGCAGTACTTC. Its translation: CASSGQGAGEQYF.

The chain links TRBV5-6 to TRBJ1-3; D is undetermined. V lost 1 base, J lost 4 bases, and 12 bases lay in between. Germline CDR1 SGHDT, CDR2 YYEEEE. CDR3 length: 15 amino acids. CDR3 residues: CASSLRPPGGNTIYF. CDR3 coding DNA: TGTGCCAGCAGCTTGCGACCGCCGGGGGGAAACACCATATATTTT.

CDR3 nucleotides: TGTGCCAGCAGCATGTGGGGGGTCGCTTTCTTT. It specifies CASSMWGVAFF. This chain uses TRBV5-8 with TRBJ1-1; weak D call: TRBD1 (5 bases). CDR3 length equals 11 residues. CDR1 SGHTS and CDR2 YDEGEE come from the germline V gene. V lost 4 bases and J lost 11, with 12 bases in between.